Below, one T cell receptor beta chain is given with its context. The data originate from a study of regulatory T cells in long-lasting Graves disease. Investigators prepared the TCR beta libraries by applying iRepertoire HTBI primers and Arm-PCR of CDR3 regions. TCRdb redid the calling of the multiplex PCR reads with MiXCR, one entry per CDR3 protein. The table shows just over 600,000 distinct CDR3 sequences, with about 16% occurring only once. The time point is: newly diagnosed GD, antithyroid drugs for less than 3 months. Scientists built the TCR library using RNA that was extracted from PBMCs. V lost 6 bases, J lost 3 bases, and 15 bases lay in between. From germline, CDR1 is LNHDA and CDR2 SQIVND (reference sequence). This CDR3 contains 16 residues. The sample was also linked to a second study, of T cells in Graves' hyperthyroidism and ophthalmopathy.

The rearrangement joins TRBV19 to TRBJ1-6; D perhaps matches TRBD1 (6 bases). This sample comprised peripheral blood mononuclear cells (PBMCs), obtained at new diagnosis, from a patient treated with antithyroid drugs. This receptor was obtained from a woman aged 25 to 45 with Graves disease. The CDR3 region has the DNA TGTGCCAGTAGAACTGGCGGACAGTTCTATAATTCACCCCTCCACTTT. Amino acids: CASRTGGQFYNSPLHF.